This entry lists 22 T cell receptor beta chains sequenced from one sample in a study of siplizumab effects on memory and regulatory T cells. TCRdb's copy holds only in-frame clones and misses some; the assay was immunoSEQ multiplex PCR. The sample has 90,000 to 120,000 clones, 91% seen once; the top ten hold about 2.6%. The sample comprised CD4+ T cells sorted from blood. These receptors all stem from a human donor in good health. Some clones in this sample may be carry-over from other donors' samples.

This chain links TRBV28 with TRBJ2-7; D is tentatively TRBD1 or TRBD2 (6 bases each). The CDR3 spans 13 residues. Trimming stripped 3 bases from V and 5 bases from J, with 11 bases between. Germline lookup yields CDR1 MDHEN and CDR2 SYDVKM. In DNA form, the CDR3 reads TGTGCCAGCAGTTTTAGGGGGGCACACGAGCAGTACTTC. Residues: CASSFRGAHEQYF.

The chain recombines TRBV7-8 with TRBJ2-5; the match to TRBD2 covers 7 bases. This CDR3 has 16 amino acids. The ends lost 2 bases at V and 5 bases at J; junction bases unmatched: 11. Germline CDR1 reads SGHVS; CDR2 reads FQNEAQ. The CDR3 DNA reads as TGTGCCAGCAGCTTACGGCGCGGGAGTAGCGGCGAGACCCAGTACTTC. Translation: CASSLRRGSSGETQYF.

The gene calls are TRBV6-1 and TRBJ1-2; possibly TRBD1 for D (5 bases). The germline gives CDR1 MNHNS, CDR2 SASEGT. The CDR3 loop spans 16 amino acids. The V and J ends lost 4 bases and 8 bases respectively, with 23 bases between them. CDR3 loop: CASSVSRVTLGPGYTF. The DNA of the CDR3 is TGTGCCAGCAGTGTTAGCCGCGTCACCCTGGGACCCGGCTACACCTTC.

This chain connects TRBV14 to TRBJ2-1; D is unclear. The ends were cut back, 4 bases at V and 10 bases at J, with 11 bases in the middle. CDR3 length: 12 amino acids. Germline CDR1 reads SGHDN; CDR2 reads FVKESK. Written as DNA, the CDR3 is TGTGCCAGCAGCCCTGCGAGAAAGGAGCAGTTCTTC. Protein: CASSPARKEQFF. Filled out from reference TRBV14 and TRBJ2-1, the complete variable domain reads EAGVTQFPSHSVIEKGQTVTLRCDPISGHDNLYWYRRVMGKEIKFLLHFVKESKQDESGMPNNRFLAERTGGTYSTLKVQPAELEDSGVYFCASSPARKEQFFGPGTRLTVL.

This clone is a singleton in its sample. Here the CDR3 reads CASSPLGTDTQYF. CDR3 nucleotide sequence: TGTGCCAGCAGCCCCTTAGGGACAGATACGCAGTATTTT. The chain combines TRBV9 with TRBJ2-3, with D unclear. V gave up 4 bases and J gave up 3 bases, with 9 bases separating them. This CDR3 contains 13 residues. CDR1 is SGDLS and CDR2 is YYNGEE in the germline V gene.

The genes are TRBV5-1 and TRBJ2-1, with D possibly matching TRBD2 (5 bases). CDR1 SGHRS and CDR2 YFSETQ come from the germline V gene. V was shortened by 4 bases and J by 5 bases, with 13 bases between the two germline ends. This CDR3 comprises 14 residues. The CDR3 DNA follows: TGCGCCAGCAGCGTCGAGGGCAGGAACAATGAGCAGTTCTTC. Translation gives CASSVEGRNNEQFF.

The chain recombines TRBV19 with TRBJ1-2, with no clear D. Germline V gene data show CDR1 as LNHDA and CDR2 as SQIVND (reference sequence). This CDR3 is 13 amino acids long. V lost 5 bases and J 5 bases, leaving 12 bases between the germline ends. CDR3: CASSLGIRYGYTF. The CDR3, as DNA: TGTGCCAGTAGTTTGGGGATTCGGTATGGCTACACCTTC.

The gene calls are TRBV11-2 and TRBJ2-7; D uncertain. Trimming removed 4 bases from V and 9 bases from J, with 10 bases in between. The V gene's germline CDR1 is SGHAT and CDR2 FQNNGV. The CDR3 is 11 amino acids. Written as DNA, the CDR3 is TGTGCCAGCAGCTCTGGAATAGGGCAGTACTTC. Amino acid sequence: CASSSGIGQYF. The variable domain in full, with the rest retrieved from reference TRBV11-2 and TRBJ2-7, is EAGVAQSPRYKIIEKRQSVAFWCNPISGHATLYWYQQILGQGPKLLIQFQNNGVVDDSQLPKDRFSAERLKGVDSTLKIQPAKLEDSAVYLCASSSGIGQYFGPGTRLTVT.

The chain joins TRBV5-4 to TRBJ1-6; TRBD1 aligns across 8 bases. Losses at the gene ends were 4 bases for V and 7 bases for J; bases not matched to a gene: 4. The CDR3 runs 14 residues. Germline V gene data show CDR1 as SGHNT and CDR2 as YYREEE (reference sequence). The CDR3 loop reads CASSTQGGNSPLHF. CDR3 sequence (DNA): TGTGCCAGCAGCACACAGGGGGGGAATTCACCCCTCCACTTT.

This chain uses TRBV6-5 with TRBJ2-7; TRBD1 matches 8 bases. Germline CDR1 and CDR2: MNHEY and SVGAGI. The CDR3 runs 15 residues. Trimming removed 0 bases from V and 2 bases from J; junction bases left unmatched: 3. The CDR3 bases are TGTGCCAGCAGTTACTCCGGACAGGGTACCTACGAGCAGTACTTC. It codes for CASSYSGQGTYEQYF.

This chain uses TRBV10-3 with TRBJ1-1; possibly TRBD1 for D (5 bases). The CDR3 extends over 13 amino acids. V lost 7 bases, J lost 6 bases, and 15 bases lay in between. The germline CDR1 and CDR2 sequences are ENHRY and SYGVKD. The CDR3 sequence is CAIIQAGSSEAFF. As DNA, the CDR3 is TGTGCCATCATTCAAGCAGGGTCGTCTGAAGCTTTCTTT.

V and J are TRBV5-1 and TRBJ2-3, with D perhaps matching TRBD2 (6 bases). CDR1 SGHRS and CDR2 YFSETQ come from the germline V gene. CDR3 length equals 15 residues. Between the trimmed V and J ends, which lost 0 bases and 3 bases, there was a span of 11 bases. The CDR3 coding sequence is TGCGCCAGCAGCTTGGATACGGGAGCGACAGATACGCAGTATTTT. The encoded protein is CASSLDTGATDTQYF.

The J gene is TRBJ1-1, the V gene TRBV5-6; D possibly corresponds to TRBD1 (5 bases). CDR3 length equals 13 residues. The germline V gene encodes CDR1 SGHDT and CDR2 YYEEEE. Trimming cost V 0 bases and J 6 bases, with 9 bases left between them. The CDR3 loop reads CASSLAGLSEAFF. Here the CDR3 DNA reads TGTGCCAGCAGCTTGGCAGGGCTCTCTGAAGCTTTCTTT.

The V call is TRBV7-8, the J call TRBJ1-2, with 9 nucleotides matching TRBD1. The germline CDR1 and CDR2 sequences are SGHVS and FQNEAQ. The CDR3 runs to 18 residues. V was clipped by 3 bases and J by 4 bases; unmatched bases: 15. For the CDR3, the DNA is TGTGCCAGCAGCTTCGCCGACACCTTTGGACAGGGGAGCTATGGCTACACCTTC. Translation: CASSFADTFGQGSYGYTF. The complete variable domain, with remaining parts taken from reference TRBV7-8 and TRBJ1-2, reads GAGVSQSPRYKVAKRGQDVALRCDPISGHVSLFWYQQALGQGPEFLTYFQNEAQLDKSGLPSDRFFAERPEGSVSTLKIQRTQQEDSAVYLCASSFADTFGQGSYGYTFGSGTRLTVV.

V gene TRBV10-3 combines with J gene TRBJ2-5, with TRBD2 as a possible D gene (6 bases). Trimming removed 6 bases from V and 4 bases from J, with 18 bases in between. CDR3 length: 15 amino acids. Germline V CDR1 and CDR2: ENHRY, SYGVKD. The CDR3 sequence: CAIRAGTGGVETQYF. The CDR3 coding sequence is TGTGCCATCAGAGCCGGGACTGGCGGCGTAGAGACCCAGTACTTC.

This chain links TRBV27 with TRBJ2-1, with a possible D match to TRBD1 (6 bases). The V gene lost 2 bases and the J gene lost 7 bases, with 15 bases spanning the gap. The V gene's germline CDR1 is MNHEY and CDR2 SMNVEV (reference sequence). The CDR3 contains 15 residues. CDR3 nucleotide sequence: TGTGCCAGCAGTTTAGAGCGCCCTAGGGGGAATGAGCAGTTCTTC. This sequence encodes CASSLERPRGNEQFF.

This clone was picked up one time. V is TRBV2 and J is TRBJ2-2; the D gene is possibly TRBD2 (5 bases). The germline V and J ends were trimmed by 4 bases and 2 bases, with 14 bases remaining between them. This CDR3 comprises 16 residues. In germline, CDR1 is SNHLY, CDR2 FYNNEI. Here the CDR3 reads CASSAVGVSNTGELFF. The CDR3 bases are TGTGCCAGCAGTGCTGTGGGAGTTTCAAACACCGGGGAGCTGTTTTTT.

On this clone: Germline is not matched at one junction end, which may reflect a read error. The chain joins TRBV7-7 to TRBJ1-5; TRBD1 agrees at 10 bases. Germline CDR1 is SSHAT and CDR2 is FNYEAQ (reference sequence). The length of the CDR3 is 19 residues. DNA for the CDR3: TGTGCTAGCAGCTCGATCGACAGGGGGCCATTTAGTAGCAATCAGCCCCAGCATTTT. Translation: CASSSIDRGPFSSNQPQHF. The full variable domain, with the rest looked up from reference TRBV7-7 and TRBJ1-5, is GAGVSQSPRYKVTKRGQDVTLRCDPISSHATLYWYQQALGQGPEFLTYFNYEAQPDKSGLPSDRFSAERPEGSISTLTIQRTEQRDSAMYRCASSSIDRGPFSSNQPQHFGDGTRLSIL.

The chain carries TRBV9 and TRBJ2-3, with D possibly matching TRBD2 (6 bases). Per the germline V gene, CDR1 is SGDLS and CDR2 is YYNGEE. Trimming pared 0 bases from V and 2 bases from J, leaving 13 bases between. The length of the CDR3 is 16 residues. Here the CDR3 DNA reads TGTGCCAGCAGCGTAGGGACTACACCGGACACAGATACGCAGTATTTT. Protein product: CASSVGTTPDTDTQYF.

The chain uses TRBV6-9 and TRBJ2-1; D is ambiguous. The CDR3 is 12 residues long. Germline CDR1 reads MNHGY; CDR2 reads SVAAGI. The V end was cut by 3 bases, the J end by 10 bases, with 10 bases between. CDR3 amino acids: CASSYSKLEQFF. In DNA form, the CDR3 reads TGTGCCAGCAGTTACTCGAAATTAGAGCAGTTCTTC.

The chain employs TRBV12-5 and TRBJ2-7, with D hard to call. This CDR3 has 13 residues. V lost 4 bases, J lost 5 bases, and 12 bases lay in between. Germline assignment: CDR1 LGHNT and CDR2 FRNRAP. Here the CDR3 reads CASGSTSLNEQYF. The CDR3 DNA is TGTGCTAGTGGTTCGACCTCTCTTAACGAGCAGTACTTC.

This clone came up once. The CDR3 sequence: CASSMNDPDTQYF. CDR3 nucleotide sequence: TGTGCCAGTAGTATGAACGACCCAGATACGCAGTATTTT. The chain couples TRBV19 to TRBJ2-3, with D uncertain. Trimming took off 3 bases at V and 4 bases at J, with 8 bases between the two ends. CDR3 length: 13 amino acids. CDR1 and CDR2 from the germline V gene are LNHDA and SQIVND (reference sequence).